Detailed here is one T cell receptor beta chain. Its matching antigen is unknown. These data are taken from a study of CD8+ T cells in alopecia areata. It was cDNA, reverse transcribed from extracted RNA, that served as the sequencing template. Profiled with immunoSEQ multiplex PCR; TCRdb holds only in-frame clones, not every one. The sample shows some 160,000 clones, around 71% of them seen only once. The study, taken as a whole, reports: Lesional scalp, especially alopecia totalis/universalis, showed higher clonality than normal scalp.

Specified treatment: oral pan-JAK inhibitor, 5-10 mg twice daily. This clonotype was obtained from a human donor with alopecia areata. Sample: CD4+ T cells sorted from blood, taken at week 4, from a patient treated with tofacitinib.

CDR3 sequence: CASSPGDRGPSYGYTF. The CDR3 region has the DNA TGCGCCAGCAGCCCCGGGGACAGGGGACCTAGCTATGGCTACACCTTC. V and J are TRBV5-1 and TRBJ1-2; 10 nucleotides agree with TRBD1. This CDR3 contains 16 residues. CDR1 is SGHRS and CDR2 is YFSETQ in the germline V gene. V was clipped by 4 bases and J by 4 bases; unmatched bases: 10.